This T cell receptor (beta chain) was obtained from a study of identical twins. Study-wide points: A lower insertion count was a feature of abundant cord blood beta clonotypes, with no such feature in memory repertoires.

The cDNA had a unique molecular identifier and a template-switch universal primer site. Each CDR3 protein is one row after TCRdb ran MiXCR on the 5' RACE reads. The sample lists a few hundred thousand distinct CDR3 sequences; roughly 8.6% were seen once. Deletions cut 2 bases from V and 1 base from J, with 14 bases between. The germline gives CDR1 KGHSH, CDR2 LQKENI. This CDR3 contains 16 residues. Turning to this clonotype: Its antigen is unknown.

These data were also filed under a second study, of yellow fever vaccine responses in identical twins.

This TCR was recovered from a woman between 18 and 29 years old in good health. This sequence joins TRBV18 and TRBJ2-5, with D hard to call. What was sequenced was CD8+ T cells sorted from blood. The DNA for the CDR3 is TGTGCCAGCTCACCAGTAATTGGGGAAGGCCAAGAGACCCAGTACTTC. It specifies CASSPVIGEGQETQYF.